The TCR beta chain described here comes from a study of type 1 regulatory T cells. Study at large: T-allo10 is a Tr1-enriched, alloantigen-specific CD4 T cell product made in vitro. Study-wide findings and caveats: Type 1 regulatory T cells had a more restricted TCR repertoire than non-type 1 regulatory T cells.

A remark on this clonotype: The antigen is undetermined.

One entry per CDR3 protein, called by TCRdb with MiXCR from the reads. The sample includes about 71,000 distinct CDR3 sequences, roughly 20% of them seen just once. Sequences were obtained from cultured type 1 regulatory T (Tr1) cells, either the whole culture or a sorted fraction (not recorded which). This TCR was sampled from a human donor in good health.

The CDR3 DNA reads TGTGCCAGCAGCTTATGGGGAAGAGAGACCCAGTACTTC. Translation gives CASSLWGRETQYF. J is TRBJ2-5 and V is TRBV7-2; D is ambiguous. CDR1 is SGHTA, CDR2 FQGNSA, per germline. The length of the CDR3 is 13 residues. V was cut by 2 bases and J by 4 bases, with 8 bases left in between.